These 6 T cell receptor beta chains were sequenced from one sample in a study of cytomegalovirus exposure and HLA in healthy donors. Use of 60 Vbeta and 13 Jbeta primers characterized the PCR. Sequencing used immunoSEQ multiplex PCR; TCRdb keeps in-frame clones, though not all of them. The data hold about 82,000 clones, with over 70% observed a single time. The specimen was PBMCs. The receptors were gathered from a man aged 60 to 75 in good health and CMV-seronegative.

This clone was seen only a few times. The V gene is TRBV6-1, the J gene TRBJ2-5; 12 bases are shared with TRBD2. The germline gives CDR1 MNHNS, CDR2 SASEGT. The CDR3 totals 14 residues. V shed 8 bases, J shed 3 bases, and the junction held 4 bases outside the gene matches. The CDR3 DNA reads TGTGCCAGCGGAAGACTAGCGGGGGAAGAGACCCAGTACTTC. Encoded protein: CASGRLAGEETQYF.

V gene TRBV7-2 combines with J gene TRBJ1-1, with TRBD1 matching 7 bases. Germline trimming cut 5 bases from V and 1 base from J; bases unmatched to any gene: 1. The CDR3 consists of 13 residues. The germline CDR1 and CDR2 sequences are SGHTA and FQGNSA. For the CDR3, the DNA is TGTGCCAGCAGCCGACAGGGGAACACTGAAGCTTTCTTT. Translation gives CASSRQGNTEAFF.

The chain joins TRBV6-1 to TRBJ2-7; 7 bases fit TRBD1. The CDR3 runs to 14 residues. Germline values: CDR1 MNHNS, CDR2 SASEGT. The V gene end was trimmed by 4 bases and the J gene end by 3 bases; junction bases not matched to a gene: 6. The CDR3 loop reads CASSVLGQNYEQYF. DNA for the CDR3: TGTGCCAGCAGTGTCTTGGGACAGAACTACGAGCAGTACTTC.

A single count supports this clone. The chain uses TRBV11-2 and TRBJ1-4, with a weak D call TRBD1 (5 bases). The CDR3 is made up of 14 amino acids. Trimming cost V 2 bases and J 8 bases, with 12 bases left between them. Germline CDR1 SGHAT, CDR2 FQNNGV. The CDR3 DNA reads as TGTGCCAGCAGCTTATGGGGGGTGGACGAAAAACTGTTTTTT. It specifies CASSLWGVDEKLFF.

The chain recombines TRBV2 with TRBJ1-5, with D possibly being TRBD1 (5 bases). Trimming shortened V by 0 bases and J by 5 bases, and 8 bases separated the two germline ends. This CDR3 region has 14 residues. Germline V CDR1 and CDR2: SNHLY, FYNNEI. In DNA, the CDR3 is TGTGCCAGCAGTGAAGCGCGACAGTATCAGCCCCAGCATTTT. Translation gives CASSEARQYQPQHF.

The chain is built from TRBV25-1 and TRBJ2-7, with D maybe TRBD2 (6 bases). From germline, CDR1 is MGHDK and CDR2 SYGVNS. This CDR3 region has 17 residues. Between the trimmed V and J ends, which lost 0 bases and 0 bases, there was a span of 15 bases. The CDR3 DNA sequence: TGTGCCAGCAGTGAATATAAAGGTAGCGGAGGCTCCTACGAGCAGTACTTC. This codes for CASSEYKGSGGSYEQYF.